This TCR beta chain was identified during a study of OX40 agonist ivuxolimab in advanced cancers. CDR1 and CDR2 from the germline V gene are MNHNS and SASEGT. CDR3 length: 14 amino acids. The V gene lost 5 bases and the J gene lost 3 bases, with 11 bases spanning the gap. This table comes from immunoSEQ multiplex PCR, and its TCRdb copy is limited to in-frame clones, with some not included. The sample yields 75,000 to 100,000 clones, 84% seen once. The gene calls are TRBV6-1 and TRBJ1-5, with D maybe TRBD1 (6 bases). This sequence was found in an adult with an advanced solid tumor such as melanoma, head and neck, liver or kidney cancer. Sequences were derived from CD4+ or CD8+ T cells sorted from blood, sampled in a trial of the OX40 agonist ivuxolimab. Here the CDR3 reads CASSLTGTNQPQHF. Here the CDR3 DNA reads TGTGCCAGCAGTCTCACAGGGACCAATCAGCCCCAGCATTTT.